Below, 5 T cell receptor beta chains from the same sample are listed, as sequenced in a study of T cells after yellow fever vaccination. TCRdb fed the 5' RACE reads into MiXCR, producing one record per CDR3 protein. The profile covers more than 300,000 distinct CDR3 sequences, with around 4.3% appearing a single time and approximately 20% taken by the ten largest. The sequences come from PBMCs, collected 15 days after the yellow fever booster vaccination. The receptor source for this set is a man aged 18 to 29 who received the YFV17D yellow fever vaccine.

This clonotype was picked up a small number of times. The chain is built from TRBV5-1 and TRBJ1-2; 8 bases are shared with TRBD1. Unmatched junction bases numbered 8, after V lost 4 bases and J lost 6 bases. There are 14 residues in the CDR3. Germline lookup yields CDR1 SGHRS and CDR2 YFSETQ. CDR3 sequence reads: CASSPPGQGNGYTF. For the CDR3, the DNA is TGCGCCAGCAGCCCTCCTGGACAGGGCAATGGCTACACCTTC.

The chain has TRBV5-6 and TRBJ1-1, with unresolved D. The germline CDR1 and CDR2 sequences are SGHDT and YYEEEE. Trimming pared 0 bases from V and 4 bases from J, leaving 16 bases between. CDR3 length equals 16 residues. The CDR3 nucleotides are TGTGCCAGCAGCTTGGGGGTTATCCCCAGTGGCACTGAAGCTTTCTTT. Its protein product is CASSLGVIPSGTEAFF.

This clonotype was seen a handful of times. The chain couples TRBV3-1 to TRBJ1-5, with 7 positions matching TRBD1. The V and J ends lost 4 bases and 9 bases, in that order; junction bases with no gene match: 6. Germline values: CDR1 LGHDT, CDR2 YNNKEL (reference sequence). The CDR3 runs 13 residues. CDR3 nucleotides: TGTGCCAGCAGCCCGCAGGGGGAGGCGCCCCAGCATTTT. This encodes CASSPQGEAPQHF.

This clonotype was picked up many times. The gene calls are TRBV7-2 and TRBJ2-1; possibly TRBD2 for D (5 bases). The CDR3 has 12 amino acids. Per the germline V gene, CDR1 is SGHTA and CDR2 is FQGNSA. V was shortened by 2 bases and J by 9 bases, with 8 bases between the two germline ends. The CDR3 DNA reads TGTGCCAGCAGCTTACGGGATTTTGAGCAGTTCTTC. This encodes CASSLRDFEQFF.

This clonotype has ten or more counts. In DNA form, the CDR3 reads TGTGCCAGCAGCCTTACCGCGGGGGGGTTTGGCACAGATACGCAGTATTTT. Protein sequence: CASSLTAGGFGTDTQYF. The chain has TRBV6-2 or TRBV6-3 and TRBJ2-3; the match to TRBD2 covers 9 bases. The CDR3 spans 17 residues. J gave up 1 base and V 6 bases, and 11 bases lay outside the gene matches. Germline V gene data show CDR1 as MNHEY and CDR2 as SVGEGT.